The rows below give T cell receptor beta chains drawn from one sample of a study of beta chain features in type 1 diabetes. Repertoires were generated with immunoSEQ multiplex PCR, while TCRdb's copy carries only in-frame clones and drops some. Among 390,000 or so clones listed, approximately 15% were seen once. Sequencing used naive CD4+ T cells from blood. The receptor source for this set is a man aged 25 to 45 in good health. Both conserved end residues are part of each CDR3. The order of the fields is J gene, V gene, CDR3 protein.

>TRBJ2-1|TRBV6-5
CASSYGTSVVSEQFF
>TRBJ2-4|TRBV7-3
CASSATGSGNIQYF
>TRBJ2-3|TRBV30
CAWYSPGAQYTQYF
>TRBJ1-6|TRBV9
CASSVSGVQTSPLHF
>TRBJ2-5|TRBV7-9
CASSSGGYETQYF
>TRBJ2-2|TRBV30
CAWSWAGANTGELFF
>TRBJ2-3|TRBV27
CASSPRTSGSGTQYF
>TRBJ2-5|TRBV19
CASSIEGRSWETQYF
>TRBJ2-3|TRBV5-6
CASSFYYPTGRTTDTQYF
>TRBJ1-3|TRBV6-5
CASSYARLSGNTIYF
>TRBJ2-5|TRBV14
CASSQEVRASGQETQYF
>TRBJ2-3|TRBV7-2
CASSLSWTDTQYF
>TRBJ2-7|TRBV4-1
CASSPTGTVSYEQYF
>TRBJ2-4|TRBV2
CARRGQGPGNIQYF
>TRBJ1-1|TRBV9
CASSPAWNTEAFF
>TRBJ2-6|TRBV21-1
CASSIPAGTESSGANVLTF
>TRBJ2-7|TRBV11-2
CASSLIRGEQYF
>TRBJ2-1|TRBV6-5
CASSSSGRANEQFF
>TRBJ1-2|TRBV19
CASTMGGGYTF
>TRBJ2-6|TRBV2
CASKVSGANVLTF
>TRBJ2-4|TRBV6-1
CASSERGFLDIQYF
>TRBJ1-1|TRBV23-1
CASSQLLTGEVTEAFF
>TRBJ2-1|TRBV10-3
CAISLDIQKYNEQFF
>TRBJ2-1|TRBV14
CASSQVRGNEQFF
>TRBJ2-3|TRBV30
CAWSEGQGADTQYF
>TRBJ2-5|TRBV4-3
CASSRDATETQYF
>TRBJ2-7|TRBV2
CASSVDRDPRYEQYF
>TRBJ1-6|TRBV7-2
CASSAPQGVLHNSPLHF
>TRBJ2-4|TRBV2
CASSPEGMVQYF
>TRBJ2-5|TRBV7-2
CASSLGVLAGPQETQYF
>TRBJ2-4|TRBV28
CASSLALTKNIQYF
>TRBJ2-6|TRBV29-1
CSVGIGISGANVLTF
>TRBJ2-5|TRBV9
CASSVVGGTIQETQYF
>TRBJ2-7|TRBV9
CASSVSAEKGEQYF
>TRBJ2-1|TRBV5-6
CASSFFSSNEQFF